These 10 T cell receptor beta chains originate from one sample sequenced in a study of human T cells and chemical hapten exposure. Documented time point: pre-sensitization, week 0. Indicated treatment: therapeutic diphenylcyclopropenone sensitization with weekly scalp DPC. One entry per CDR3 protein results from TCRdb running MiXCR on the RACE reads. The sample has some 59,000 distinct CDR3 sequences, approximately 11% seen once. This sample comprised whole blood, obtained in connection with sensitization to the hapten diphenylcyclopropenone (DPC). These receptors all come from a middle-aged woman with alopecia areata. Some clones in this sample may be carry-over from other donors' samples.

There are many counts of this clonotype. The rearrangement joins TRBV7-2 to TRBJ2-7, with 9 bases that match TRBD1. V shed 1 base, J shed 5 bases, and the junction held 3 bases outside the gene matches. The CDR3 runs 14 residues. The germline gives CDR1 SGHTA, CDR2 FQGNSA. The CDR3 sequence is CASSLGTGADEQYF. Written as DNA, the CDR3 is TGTGCCAGCAGCTTAGGGACAGGGGCGGACGAGCAGTACTTC.

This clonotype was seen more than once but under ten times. CDR3 sequence reads: CASSQGAGLNEKLFF. DNA of the CDR3: TGCGCCAGCAGCCAAGGTGCAGGGCTTAATGAAAAACTGTTTTTT. The chain combines TRBV4-3 with TRBJ1-4; D may be TRBD1 (5 bases). There are 15 residues in the CDR3. The germline V gene encodes CDR1 LGHNA and CDR2 YSLEER. V shed 1 base and J shed 4 bases, with 10 bases lying between them.

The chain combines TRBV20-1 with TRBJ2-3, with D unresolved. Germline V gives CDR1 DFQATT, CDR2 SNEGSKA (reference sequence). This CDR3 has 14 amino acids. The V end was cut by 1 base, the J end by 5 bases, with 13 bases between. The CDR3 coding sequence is TGCAGTGCTAGAGGAAGGCTGGATGAAGATACGCAGTATTTT. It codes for CSARGRLDEDTQYF.

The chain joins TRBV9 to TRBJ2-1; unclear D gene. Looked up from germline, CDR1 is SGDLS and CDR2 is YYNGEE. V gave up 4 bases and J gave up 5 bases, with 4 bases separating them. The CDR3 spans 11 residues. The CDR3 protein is CASSNHNEQFF. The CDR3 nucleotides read TGTGCCAGCAGCAACCACAATGAGCAGTTCTTC. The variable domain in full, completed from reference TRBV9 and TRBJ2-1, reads DSGVTQTPKHLITATGQRVTLRCSPRSGDLSVYWYQQSLDQGLQFLIQYYNGEERAKGNILERFSAQQFPDLHSELNLSSLELGDSALYFCASSNHNEQFFGPGTRLTVL.

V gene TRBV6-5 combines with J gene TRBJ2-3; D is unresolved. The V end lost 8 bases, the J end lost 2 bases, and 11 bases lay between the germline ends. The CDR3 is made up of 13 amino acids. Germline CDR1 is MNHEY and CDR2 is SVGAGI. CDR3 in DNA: TGTGCCAGCCGCTGGGATTCCACAGATACGCAGTATTTT. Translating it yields CASRWDSTDTQYF.

The CDR3 loop reads CASSPQDTRPQHF. The CDR3 DNA sequence: TGTGCCAGCAGCCCACAGGACACTCGGCCCCAGCATTTT. The rearrangement joins TRBV3-1 to TRBJ1-5; perhaps TRBD1 as D (5 bases). V lost 4 bases and J lost 9, with 13 bases in between. Germline V gives CDR1 LGHDT, CDR2 YNNKEL (reference sequence). The CDR3 runs 13 residues.

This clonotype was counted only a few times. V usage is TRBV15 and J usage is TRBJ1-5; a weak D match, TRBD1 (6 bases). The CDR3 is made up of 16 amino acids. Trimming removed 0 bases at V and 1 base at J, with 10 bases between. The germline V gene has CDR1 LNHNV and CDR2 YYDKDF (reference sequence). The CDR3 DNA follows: TGTGCCACCAGCAGAGACCCGGACAGAAGCAATCAGCCCCAGCATTTT. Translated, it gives CATSRDPDRSNQPQHF.

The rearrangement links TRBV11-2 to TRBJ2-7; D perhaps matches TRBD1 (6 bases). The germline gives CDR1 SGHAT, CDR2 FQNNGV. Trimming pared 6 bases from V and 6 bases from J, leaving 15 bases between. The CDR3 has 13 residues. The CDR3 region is CASRSTGSTEQYF. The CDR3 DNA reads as TGTGCCAGCAGATCCACAGGGTCCACCGAGCAGTACTTC.

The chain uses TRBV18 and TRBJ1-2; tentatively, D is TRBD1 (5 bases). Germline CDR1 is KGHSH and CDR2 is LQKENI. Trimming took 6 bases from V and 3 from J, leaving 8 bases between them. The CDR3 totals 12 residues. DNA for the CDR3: TGTGCCAGCTCCTCGGGGGACTATGGCTACACCTTC. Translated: CASSSGDYGYTF.

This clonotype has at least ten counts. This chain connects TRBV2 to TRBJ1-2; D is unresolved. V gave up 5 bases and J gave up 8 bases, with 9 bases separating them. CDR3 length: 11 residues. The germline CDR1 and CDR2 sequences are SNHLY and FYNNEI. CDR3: CASSIGQGYTF. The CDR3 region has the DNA TGTGCCAGCAGTATTGGCCAGGGCTACACCTTC.